This is a list of T cell receptor beta chains from one sample in a study of cytomegalovirus exposure and HLA in healthy donors. Assay: immunoSEQ multiplex PCR; the TCRdb copy retains only in-frame clones and omits some. Counted here are roughly 140,000 clones, about 85% occurring once; the ten biggest clones make up less than 2.5%. What was sequenced was PBMCs. All receptors come from a young woman in good health and CMV-seronegative. The CDR3 runs from the conserved cysteine through the conserved F or W. The D gene is left open where the match is weak. Clone size appears in some rows only: once, few, many, or a class for an expanded clone.

>.|TRBV28|TRBJ2-4|.
CASSLPVAKNIQYF
TGTGCCAGCAGTTTACCGGTCGCCAAAAACATTCAGTACTTC
>.|TRBV19|TRBJ2-5|.
CASSIRFGETQYF
TGTGCCAGTAGTATTAGATTCGGGGAGACCCAGTACTTC
>.|TRBV18|TRBJ1-4|TRBD1
CASSSYQGANEKLFF
TGTGCCAGCTCAAGTTACCAGGGGGCCAATGAAAAACTGTTTTTT
>.|TRBV28|TRBJ2-1|.
CASSLWPALTYNEQFF
TGTGCCAGCAGTTTATGGCCAGCGCTAACCTACAATGAGCAGTTCTTC
>once|TRBV2|TRBJ2-7|TRBD1
CASYRDSGYEQYF
TGTGCCTCCTACCGGGACAGTGGTTACGAGCAGTACTTC
>.|TRBV11-2|TRBJ2-1|.
CASSLGHYNEQFF
TGTGCCAGCAGCCTCGGACACTACAATGAGCAGTTCTTC
>.|TRBV6-6|TRBJ2-7|TRBD2
CASSQWSGGGNEQYF
TGTGCCAGCAGCCAGTGGAGCGGGGGCGGGAACGAGCAGTACTTC
>.|TRBV13|TRBJ2-7|.
CASSPRQDYYEQYF
TGTGCCAGCAGCCCCCGCCAGGATTATTACGAGCAGTACTTC
>.|TRBV5-1|TRBJ2-3|TRBD1
CASSEPGQGRTDTQYF
TGCGCCAGCAGCGAACCAGGACAGGGTAGGACAGATACGCAGTATTTT
>.|TRBV10-3|TRBJ2-4|TRBD2
CAISEGPLAGQNRAKNIQYF
TGTGCCATCAGTGAAGGTCCCCTAGCGGGCCAAAACCGAGCCAAAAACATTCAGTACTTC
>.|TRBV28|TRBJ1-1|.
CASSLWPAGTEAFF
TGTGCCAGCAGTTTATGGCCCGCCGGGACTGAAGCTTTCTTT
>.|TRBV28|TRBJ2-5|TRBD1
CASSPKGQGKFETQYF
TGTGCCAGCAGTCCTAAGGGACAGGGTAAATTCGAGACCCAGTACTTC
>.|TRBV30|TRBJ2-6|.
CAGSGANVLTF
TGTGCCGGTAGTGGGGCCAACGTCCTGACTTTC
>.|TRBV28|TRBJ1-2|.
CASSRGANYGYTF
TGTGCCAGCAGTCGGGGGGCTAACTATGGCTACACCTTC
>.|TRBV15|TRBJ2-2|TRBD2
CATRSLASGELFF
TGTGCCACCAGATCACTAGCGTCCGGGGAGCTGTTTTTT
>once|TRBV9|TRBJ2-2|.
CASRDQGLDDTGELFF
TGTGCCAGCAGGGATCAGGGCCTGGATGACACCGGGGAGCTGTTTTTT
>.|TRBV5-5|TRBJ1-2|.
CASSLGQVKHSGYTF
TGTGCCAGCAGCTTGGGTCAGGTCAAGCACAGCGGCTACACCTTC
>.|TRBV5-6|TRBJ2-7|TRBD2
CASSGGTSRGSEQYF
TGTGCCAGCAGCGGAGGGACTAGCCGGGGCTCGGAGCAGTACTTC
>.|TRBV19|TRBJ2-7|TRBD2
CASSIGAGGSYEQYF
TGTGCCAGTAGTATCGGAGCGGGGGGCTCCTACGAGCAGTACTTC
>.|TRBV28|TRBJ2-1|TRBD1
CASSPGQGGRLVF
TGTGCCAGCAGTCCCGGACAGGGAGGTCGTCTGGTCTTC
>.|TRBV28|TRBJ1-5|.
CASSPQRARNQPQHF
TGTGCCAGCAGCCCCCAGAGGGCGCGCAATCAGCCCCAGCATTTT
>.|TRBV19|TRBJ1-4|.
CASSTYAGNEKLFF
TGTGCCAGTAGTACCTACGCTGGTAATGAAAAACTGTTTTTT
>.|TRBV27|TRBJ2-2|TRBD1
CASSLWTGGSNTGELFF
TGTGCCAGCAGTCTATGGACAGGGGGATCGAACACCGGGGAGCTGTTTTTT
>.|TRBV19|TRBJ2-2|TRBD2
CASSVLAAGELFF
TGTGCCAGTAGTGTACTAGCGGCCGGGGAGCTGTTTTTT
>.|TRBV11-2|TRBJ1-6|.
CASSLADTTPLHF
TGTGCCAGCAGCTTAGCGGACACAACACCCCTCCACTTT
>.|TRBV18|TRBJ1-3|.
CASSPGAPGLSGNTIYF
TGTGCCAGCTCACCAGGGGCTCCGGGCCTATCTGGAAACACCATATATTTT
>few|TRBV4-3|TRBJ1-2|.
CASSQDPRSGNVGYGYTF
TGCGCCAGCAGCCAAGATCCCAGGTCAGGGAACGTAGGGTATGGCTACACCTTC
>.|TRBV28|TRBJ1-2|.
CATSLGLDYGYTF
TGTGCCACCTCACTCGGGTTGGACTATGGCTACACCTTC
>.|TRBV5-1|TRBJ1-2|.
CASSGSGATNYGYTF
TGCGCCAGCAGCGGGAGCGGGGCTACTAACTATGGCTACACCTTC
>.|TRBV5-4|TRBJ1-4|.
CASSLGTSGANEKLFF
TGTGCCAGCAGCTTGGGGACCTCCGGGGCTAATGAAAAACTGTTTTTT
>.|TRBV10-1|TRBJ2-2|.
CASSELGTGELFF
TGCGCCAGCAGTGAGCTAGGCACCGGGGAGCTGTTTTTT
>.|TRBV28|TRBJ1-5|.
CASSFRSWRDSGSFSNQPQHF
TGTGCCAGCAGTTTTCGTTCTTGGAGGGACTCGGGGTCTTTTAGCAATCAGCCCCAGCATTTT
>.|TRBV18|TRBJ2-7|.
CASSLQGYEQYF
TGTGCCAGCTCACTACAGGGTTACGAGCAGTACTTC
>.|TRBV28|TRBJ1-1|TRBD1
CASSPFATGGTEAFF
TGTGCCAGCAGTCCCTTCGCGACAGGGGGCACTGAAGCTTTCTTT
>once|TRBV11-2|TRBJ1-6|.
CASSLAPSQGSTLHF
TGTGCCAGCAGCTTAGCCCCCTCGCAGGGTAGCACCCTCCACTTT
>.|TRBV2|TRBJ1-3|TRBD1
CASRSQGGNTIYF
TGTGCCAGCAGGTCACAGGGGGGAAACACCATATATTTT
>.|TRBV30|TRBJ1-1|.
CAWSREGTEAFF
TGTGCCTGGAGCAGAGAGGGTACTGAAGCTTTCTTT
>.|TRBV19|TRBJ2-1|.
CASSIDAGREQFF
TGTGCCAGTAGTATAGATGCCGGCAGGGAGCAGTTCTTC
>.|TRBV20-1|TRBJ2-5|.
CSAQGSETQYF
TGCAGTGCCCAGGGTTCTGAGACCCAGTACTTC
>few|TRBV2|TRBJ2-7|.
CASSDSVSSYEQYF
TGTGCCAGCAGTGATTCGGTGAGCTCCTACGAGCAGTACTTC
>.|TRBV5-1|TRBJ2-5|TRBD2
CASSLGLAGVVRETQYF
TGCGCCAGCAGCTTGGGACTAGCGGGAGTAGTTAGGGAGACCCAGTACTTC
>.|TRBV5-5|TRBJ2-3|TRBD2
CASTPGVTSGGDTDTQYF
TGTGCCAGCACCCCCGGGGTTACTAGCGGGGGGGACACAGATACGCAGTATTTT
>.|TRBV29-1|TRBJ2-5|.
CSVDTGKVRQETQYF
TGCAGCGTTGACACAGGGAAGGTTCGGCAAGAGACCCAGTACTTC
>.|TRBV28|TRBJ2-7|.
CASSLHSQGGYEQYF
TGTGCCAGCAGTTTACATTCCCAGGGCGGTTACGAGCAGTACTTC
>.|TRBV29-1|TRBJ2-3|TRBD2
CSVEDAGGITDTQYF
TGCAGCGTTGAAGACGCGGGAGGGATCACAGATACGCAGTATTTT
>.|TRBV6-1|TRBJ2-5|.
CASSEEGLGETQYF
TGTGCCAGCAGTGAGGAGGGTCTGGGTGAGACCCAGTACTTC
>once|TRBV5-5|TRBJ2-1|TRBD2
CASSLEPSGADYNEQFF
TGTGCCAGCAGCTTGGAGCCTAGCGGGGCGGATTACAATGAGCAGTTCTTC
>.|TRBV15|TRBJ2-3|.
CATSREQLQITDTQYF
TGTGCCACCAGCAGAGAGCAATTGCAGATCACAGATACGCAGTATTTT
>.|TRBV2|TRBJ2-1|.
CASSGGTIGYNEQFF
TGTGCCAGCAGTGGGGGGACAATTGGTTACAATGAGCAGTTCTTC
>.|TRBV27|TRBJ2-6|TRBD1
CASSRRDSISGANVLTF
TGTGCCAGCAGTCGACGGGACAGTATCTCTGGGGCCAACGTCCTGACTTTC
>once|TRBV4-3|TRBJ2-3|TRBD2
CASSHLGTSGEADTQYF
TGCGCCAGCAGCCATTTAGGGACTAGCGGGGAAGCAGATACGCAGTATTTT
>.|TRBV19|TRBJ2-1|.
CASSETWAYNEQFF
TGTGCCAGTAGTGAGACCTGGGCATACAATGAGCAGTTCTTC
>.|TRBV5-4|TRBJ1-2|.
CASSLAVKEITYGYTF
TGTGCCAGCAGCTTGGCCGTGAAAGAAATTACTTATGGCTACACCTTC
>.|TRBV19|TRBJ1-1|.
CASSKDGETEAFF
TGTGCCAGTAGTAAGGACGGGGAGACTGAAGCTTTCTTT
>.|TRBV7-8|TRBJ2-7|.
CASSLGPPRQLYEQYF
TGTGCCAGCAGCTTAGGCCCTCCGAGGCAGCTCTACGAGCAGTACTTC
>.|TRBV5-6|TRBJ2-7|TRBD2
CASSPTGTSGSYEQYF
TGTGCCAGCAGCCCAACCGGGACTAGCGGTTCGTACGAGCAGTACTTC
>.|TRBV4-2|TRBJ2-5|.
CASSQDPRGSAETQYF
TGTGCCAGCAGCCAAGATCCCCGGGGGAGTGCCGAGACCCAGTACTTC
>.|TRBV21-1|TRBJ2-2|.
CASSAAGAGELFF
TGTGCCAGCAGCGCTGCGGGGGCCGGGGAGCTGTTTTTT